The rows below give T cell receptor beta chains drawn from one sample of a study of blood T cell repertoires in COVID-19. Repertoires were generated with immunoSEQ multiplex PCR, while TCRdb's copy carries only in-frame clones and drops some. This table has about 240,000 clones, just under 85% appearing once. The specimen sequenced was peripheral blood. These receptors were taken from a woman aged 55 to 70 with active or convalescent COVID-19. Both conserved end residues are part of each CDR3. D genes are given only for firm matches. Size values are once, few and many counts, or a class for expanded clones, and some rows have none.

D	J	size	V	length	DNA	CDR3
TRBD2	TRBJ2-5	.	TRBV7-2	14	TGTGCCAGCGCCTTGGGACTAGCACTAGAGACCCAGTACTTC	CASALGLALETQYF
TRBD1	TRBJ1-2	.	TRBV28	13	TGTGCCAGCAGCCCGACAGGGGTTTATGGCTACACCTTC	CASSPTGVYGYTF
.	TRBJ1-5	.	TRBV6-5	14	TGTGCCAGCATAGACAGGACCAACAATCAGCCCCAGCATTTT	CASIDRTNNQPQHF
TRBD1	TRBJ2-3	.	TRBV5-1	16	TGCGCCAGCAGCTTGGAGCACGCAGGGGGCGTAGATACGCAGTATTTT	CASSLEHAGGVDTQYF
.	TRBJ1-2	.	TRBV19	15	TGTGCCAGTAGTATCACCGGGGTAGGCCCCTATGGCTACACCTTC	CASSITGVGPYGYTF
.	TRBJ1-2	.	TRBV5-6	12	TGTGCCAGCAGCCCAGGGATCTATGGCTACACCTTC	CASSPGIYGYTF
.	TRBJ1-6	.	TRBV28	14	TGTGCCAGCAGTTTCGGACAGTATAATTCACCCCTCCACTTT	CASSFGQYNSPLHF
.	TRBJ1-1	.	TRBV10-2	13	TGCGCCAGCACCCCTGGCAGGAACACTGAAGCTTTCTTT	CASTPGRNTEAFF
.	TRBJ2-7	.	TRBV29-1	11	TGCAGCGCCGGAGGGGCGTACGAGCAGTACTTC	CSAGGAYEQYF
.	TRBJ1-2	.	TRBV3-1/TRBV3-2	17	TGTGCCAGCAGCCCTGGGGCGATCTGGAGACCTAACTATGGCTACACCTTC	CASSPGAIWRPNYGYTF
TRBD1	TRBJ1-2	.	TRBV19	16	TGTGCCAGTAGTATGGGACAGAACCGTCCTAACTATGGCTACACCTTC	CASSMGQNRPNYGYTF
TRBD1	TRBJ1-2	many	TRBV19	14	TGTGCCAGTATCGCCACACAGGGGGCCGGCGGCTACACCTTC	CASIATQGAGGYTF
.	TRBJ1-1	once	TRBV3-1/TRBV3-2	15	TGTGCCAGCAGCCAAGGTTGGGGGGGAGACACTGAAGCTTTCTTT	CASSQGWGGDTEAFF
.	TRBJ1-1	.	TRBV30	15	TGTGCCTTCCGCAACCCGGACAGTCTGAACACTGAAGCTTTCTTT	CAFRNPDSLNTEAFF
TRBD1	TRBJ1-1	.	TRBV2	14	TGTGCCAGCAGGTCCGGACAGGGTTATACTGAAGCTTTCTTT	CASRSGQGYTEAFF
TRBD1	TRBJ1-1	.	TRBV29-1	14	TGCAGCGTTGAAACCTGGACAGGAGGAACTGAAGCTTTCTTT	CSVETWTGGTEAFF
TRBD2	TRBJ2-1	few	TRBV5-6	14	TGTGCCAGCAGCAGTAGCGGGCTTTACAATGAGCAGTTCTTC	CASSSSGLYNEQFF
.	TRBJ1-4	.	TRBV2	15	TGTGCCAGCAGGCGAGGAGACGCAACTAATGAAAAACTGTTTTTT	CASRRGDATNEKLFF
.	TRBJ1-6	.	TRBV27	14	TGTGCCAGCAGAAAACAGGGTTTTGACTCACCCCTCCACTTT	CASRKQGFDSPLHF
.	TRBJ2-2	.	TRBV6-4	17	TGTGCCAGCAGTGAGACCCGGGACTCAAAAGACCCCGGGGAGCTGTTTTTT	CASSETRDSKDPGELFF
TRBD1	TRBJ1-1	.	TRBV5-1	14	TGCGCCAGCAGCTGGGGACAGCCCCATCACGGTACTTTCTTT	CASSWGQPHHGTFF
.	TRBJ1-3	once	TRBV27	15	TGTGCCAGCAGTTTAGGCAGGGCGGCTGGAAACACCATATATTTT	CASSLGRAAGNTIYF
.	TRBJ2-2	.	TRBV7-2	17	TGTGCCAGCAGCTTAGAGGCCTGGAGGGGCGCCACCGGGGAGCTGTTTTTT	CASSLEAWRGATGELFF
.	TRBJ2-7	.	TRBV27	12	TGTGCCAGCAGAAGGGGCGGTGGGGAGCAGTACTTC	CASRRGGGEQYF
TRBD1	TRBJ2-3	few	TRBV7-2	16	TGTGCCAGCAGCTTAGCGACAGGGGGAGGTACAGATACGCAGTATTTT	CASSLATGGGTDTQYF
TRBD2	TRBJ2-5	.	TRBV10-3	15	TGTGCCATCAGTGAGTGGCGGGAGACGGCAGAGACCCAGTACTTC	CAISEWRETAETQYF
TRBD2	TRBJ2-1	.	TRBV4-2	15	TGTGCCAGCAGCTACGCGGGGGGGCCCGGCAATGAGCAGTTCTTC	CASSYAGGPGNEQFF
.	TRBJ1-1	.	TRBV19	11	TGTGCCAGTAGTGGGGGCCTTGAGCGCTTCTTT	CASSGGLERFF
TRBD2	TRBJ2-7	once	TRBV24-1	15	TGTGCCACCAGTGCATCACTAGCGGGAGCCTACGAGCAGTACTTC	CATSASLAGAYEQYF
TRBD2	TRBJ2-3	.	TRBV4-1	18	TGCGCCAGCACCTCTCTTCCCCCGGCTAGCGGGTACACAGATACGCAGTATTTT	CASTSLPPASGYTDTQYF
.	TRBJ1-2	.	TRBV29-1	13	TGCAGCGTTGAGGGCAGGGAGGTTTGGGGCTACACCTTC	CSVEGREVWGYTF
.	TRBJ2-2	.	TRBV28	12	TGTGCCAGCAACTCGGGCACCGGGGAGCTGTTTTTT	CASNSGTGELFF
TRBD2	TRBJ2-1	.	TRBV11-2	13	TGTGCCAGCAAAAACCCTAGCGGCAATGAGCAGTTCTTC	CASKNPSGNEQFF
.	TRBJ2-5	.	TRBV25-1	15	TGTGCCAGCAGTGGTCTTGGCCTAGCCCAAGAGACCCAGTACTTC	CASSGLGLAQETQYF
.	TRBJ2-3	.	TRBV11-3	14	TGTGCCAGCAGCTTAGGGACAGCCACAGATACGCAGTATTTT	CASSLGTATDTQYF
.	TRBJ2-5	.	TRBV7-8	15	TGTGCCAGCAGCTTAAGTCAGGGATTTCCAAGAATCAGGGACTTC	CASSLSQGFPRIRDF
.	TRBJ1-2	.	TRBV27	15	TGTGCCAGCAGTTTAATTGGCAGCAGGGTCGGGGGCTACACCTTC	CASSLIGSRVGGYTF
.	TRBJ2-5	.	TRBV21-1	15	TGTGCCAGCAGCTTCCCGCGCCGGGGTCGGGAGACCCAGTACTTC	CASSFPRRGRETQYF
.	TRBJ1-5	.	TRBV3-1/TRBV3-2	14	TGTGCCAGCAGCCAAGATTACGGGAATCAGCCCCAGCATTTT	CASSQDYGNQPQHF
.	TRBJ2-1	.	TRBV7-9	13	TGTGCCAGCAGCTCCCCACGAGGCGATGAGCAGTTCTTC	CASSSPRGDEQFF
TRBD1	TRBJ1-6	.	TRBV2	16	TGTGCCAGCAGCCGAAGGACAGGGGGTTCAAATTCACCCCTCCACTTT	CASSRRTGGSNSPLHF